Shown below are 15 T cell receptor beta chains from a single sample sequenced in a study of a mutant IDH1 vaccine in newly diagnosed glioma. Described time point: week 47, end of study. Vaccination used 300 ug of mutant IDH1 20-mer peptide per dose, with topical imiquimod. For these TCRs, the target antigens are not known. Sequencing used immunoSEQ multiplex PCR; TCRdb keeps in-frame clones, though not all of them. In the table there are about 23,000 clones, 84% of which are singletons. This specimen consisted of PBMCs, obtained from a glioma patient whose treatment included an IDH1 peptide vaccine. Receptors were obtained from a man aged 35-49 years with glioma.

CDR3 DNA sequence: TGTGCCAGCAGCCCCAGGGGGGGCACTGAAGCTTTCTTT. Protein: CASSPRGGTEAFF. The V call is TRBV7-8, the J call TRBJ1-1; 7 bases match TRBD1. CDR1 and CDR2 (germline): SGHVS, FQNEAQ. The CDR3 length is 13 residues. V lost 5 bases, J lost 4 bases, and 4 bases stayed unmatched.

This clone appeared a few times. This rearrangement joins TRBV5-1 to TRBJ1-3; 7 bases align to TRBD1. V shed 4 bases and J 4 bases; nucleotides not matched to a gene: 5. This CDR3 has 14 residues. Looked up from germline, CDR1 is SGHRS and CDR2 is YFSETQ. CDR3 sequence (DNA): TGCGCCAGCAGCACGACAGGGCGGGGAAACACCATATATTTT. This translates into CASSTTGRGNTIYF.

V usage is TRBV27 and J usage is TRBJ2-7; D is unresolved. The CDR3 has 13 amino acids. V was pared by 6 bases and J by 2 bases, with 11 bases between. Per the germline V gene, CDR1 is MNHEY and CDR2 is SMNVEV (reference sequence). The CDR3 nucleotides read TGTGCCAGCAGGTTGGCGATCCCCTACGAGCAGTACTTC. It encodes CASRLAIPYEQYF.

The J gene is TRBJ1-2, the V gene TRBV5-1, with TRBD1 matching 8 bases. V lost 4 bases to trimming and J lost 4 bases; unmatched junction nucleotides: 6. From germline, CDR1 is SGHRS and CDR2 YFSETQ. The CDR3 runs to 14 residues. CDR3 nucleotides: TGCGCCAGCAGCCCACAGGGGGGGAGCTATGGCTACACCTTC. Translating it yields CASSPQGGSYGYTF.

V is TRBV7-2 and J is TRBJ1-1; D remains ambiguous. Trimming pared 1 base from V and 5 bases from J, leaving 14 bases between. The CDR3 has 15 amino acids. In germline, CDR1 is SGHTA, CDR2 FQGNSA. The CDR3 loop is CASSLVHGVGTEAFF. The CDR3 DNA reads TGTGCCAGCAGCTTAGTTCATGGTGTGGGAACTGAAGCTTTCTTT.

The V gene is TRBV6-4, the J gene TRBJ2-2, with D possibly matching TRBD1 (6 bases). The CDR3 spans 14 residues. Germline V gives CDR1 MRHNA, CDR2 SNTAGT. V was pared by 6 bases and J by 3 bases, with 11 bases between. CDR3 protein: CASRYTGHTGELFF. CDR3 DNA sequence: TGTGCCAGCAGATATACAGGGCACACCGGGGAGCTGTTTTTT.

The chain combines TRBV7-9 with TRBJ1-1; 8 bases match TRBD1. This CDR3 comprises 14 residues. Germline lookup yields CDR1 SEHNR and CDR2 FQNEAQ (reference sequence). Trimming removed 3 bases from V and 5 bases from J; junction bases left unmatched: 5. The CDR3 loop is CASSLMTGVTEAFF. The CDR3 region has the DNA TGTGCCAGCAGCTTGATGACAGGGGTAACTGAAGCTTTCTTT.

The chain recombines TRBV11-3 with TRBJ2-2, with unresolved D. The CDR3 covers 11 residues. The V gene's germline CDR1 is SGHNT and CDR2 YENEEA. The V end was cut by 6 bases, the J end by 5 bases, with 4 bases between. Written as DNA, the CDR3 is TGTGCCAGCAGATCTACCGGGGAGCTGTTTTTT. Translating gives CASRSTGELFF.

V and J are TRBV10-1 and TRBJ2-2; possibly TRBD2 for D (6 bases). This CDR3 has 17 residues. CDR1 and CDR2 from the germline V gene are WNHNN and SYGVQD (reference sequence). With 0 bases removed from V and 0 bases from J, the gap between germline ends came to 11 bases. CDR3 sequence: CASSESTRMANTGELFF. In DNA form, the CDR3 reads TGCGCCAGCAGTGAGTCGACTAGAATGGCGAACACCGGGGAGCTGTTTTTT.

The chain combines TRBV7-2 with TRBJ2-7, with 10 bases aligning to TRBD1. Losses at the gene ends were 2 bases for V and 1 base for J; bases not matched to a gene: 8. The V gene's germline CDR1 is SGHTA and CDR2 FQGNSA. CDR3 length: 17 amino acids. The CDR3 here is CASSLSARDRGSYEQYF. The CDR3 coding sequence is TGTGCCAGCAGCTTATCCGCCCGGGACAGGGGTTCCTACGAGCAGTACTTC.

The V gene is TRBV6-4, the J gene TRBJ2-1; D perhaps matches TRBD2 (5 bases). The CDR3 has 13 residues. Germline lookup yields CDR1 MRHNA and CDR2 SNTAGT. The V end lost 5 bases, the J end lost 8 bases, and 13 bases lay between the germline ends. In DNA, the CDR3 is TGTGCCAGCAGTCATGGGGAGCTGGATGAGCAGTTCTTC. It codes for CASSHGELDEQFF.

The chain links TRBV25-1 to TRBJ2-7, with D perhaps being TRBD1 or TRBD2 (5 bases each). The CDR3 sequence is 14 residues long. Trimming took off 1 base at V and 8 bases at J, with 15 bases between the two ends. The germline CDR1 and CDR2 sequences are MGHDK and SYGVNS. The CDR3 DNA reads as TGTGCCAGCAGTGAATCTAGGGGAGTACGACAGCAGTACTTC. It specifies CASSESRGVRQQYF.

The chain joins TRBV10-3 to TRBJ2-3; perhaps TRBD2 as D (6 bases). This CDR3 is built from 15 residues. Trimming shortened V by 5 bases and J by 5 bases, and 17 bases separated the two germline ends. Germline V gives CDR1 ENHRY, CDR2 SYGVKD. CDR3 DNA: TGTGCCATCAGTCACTCGGGCCGAGCGGGAGATACGCAGTATTTT. It codes for CAISHSGRAGDTQYF.

CDR3 sequence: CASSFGTRATGELFF. CDR3 in DNA: TGTGCCAGCAGTTTCGGGACTAGAGCCACCGGGGAGCTGTTTTTT. The gene calls are TRBV6-6 and TRBJ2-2, with TRBD2 matching over 8 bases. Germline V gives CDR1 MNHNY, CDR2 SVGAGI (reference sequence). The J segment lost 4 bases and the V segment lost 4 bases, leaving 5 bases of the junction unmatched. The CDR3 sequence is 15 residues long.

The V gene is TRBV12-5, the J gene TRBJ1-3; D possibly corresponds to TRBD1 (5 bases). V was pared by 5 bases and J by 5 bases, with 10 bases between. The CDR3 loop spans 13 amino acids. The germline V gene encodes CDR1 LGHNT and CDR2 FRNRAP. CDR3 in DNA: TGTGCTAGTGGTCTCGGACACCGAAACACCATATATTTT. This translates into CASGLGHRNTIYF. Filled out from reference TRBV12-5 and TRBJ1-3, the complete variable domain reads DARVTQTPRHKVTEMGQEVTMRCQPILGHNTVFWYRQTMMQGLELLAYFRNRAPLDDSGMPKDRFSAEMPDATLATLKIQPSEPRDSAVYFCASGLGHRNTIYFGEGSWLTVV.